This TCR beta chain comes out of a study of T cell repertoires in cytomegalovirus infection. For the study at large: Recently identified HLA-C-restricted and well-studied HLA-B-restricted CMV epitopes were used. Evidence of both CMV infection and a matching HLA type came from public TCR beta signatures. Study-level results: CMV-specific TCR beta clonotypes restricted by HLA-C dominated the ex vivo response. Carriage of CMV together with the relevant HLA was identifiable through cumulative public TCR beta family frequency.

Germline V CDR1 and CDR2: SGHAT, FQNNGV. V was trimmed by 5 bases and J by 5 bases, leaving 10 bases between them. The CDR3 length is 13 residues. One entry per CDR3 protein results from TCRdb running MiXCR on the reads. The sample has 300,000 or so distinct CDR3 sequences, more than 20% seen once. This clonotype was picked up many times. Antigen specificity is unknown. The source is a human donor in good health (CMV status not recorded). Some clones in this sample may be carry-over from other donors' samples. The rearrangement links TRBV11-2 to TRBJ2-1; D gene uncertain. Sequenced material: cultured PBMCs, taken from culture after CMV antigen stimulation. The CDR3 nucleotides are TGTGCCAGCAGCCCCGGACCAAACAATGAGCAGTTCTTC. Translated: CASSPGPNNEQFF.